This record covers a single T cell receptor (beta chain). Its target antigen remains unknown. Per-nucleotide qualities are absent, and no much larger clonotype sits a single base away. This entry comes from a study of OX40 agonist ivuxolimab in advanced cancers. With regard to the full study: Ivuxolimab was an agonistic, fully human IgG2 monoclonal antibody directed against OX40 (CD134), a costimulatory receptor. Three dose-escalation patients achieved partial responses, one with hepatocellular carcinoma and two with cutaneous melanoma. The monotherapy dose-escalation portion (N ≈ 50 patients) of the phase I ivuxolimab trial is reported in the paper. In the dose-escalation cohort, around four fifths of patients were male, and the mean age was around 60 years, with a range of roughly 20 to 79. Among the approximately 54 dose-escalation patients, some 20 had hepatocellular carcinoma, approximately 15 melanoma, 9 renal cell carcinoma and 9 head and neck cancer. Peripheral TCRbeta sequencing was intended to test whether TCR sequence diversity was altered and clonal T-cell expansion was caused by ivuxolimab. Intravenous ivuxolimab was administered to patients every 2 weeks at six dose levels: 0.01, 0.1, 0.3, 1.5, 3 and 10 mg/kg. Prior anti-PD-1, anti-PD-L1 or anti-CTLA-4 therapy was permitted, and approximately 42% of dose-escalation patients had received checkpoint inhibitors.

Patients with a history of autoimmune disease or receiving systemic immunosuppression were excluded from the trial. Peripheral blood for TCR sequencing was collected from all dose cohorts at baseline, on cycle 4 day 1, and on cycle 7 day 1. The samples were taken from a phase I, first-in-human, multicenter, open-label dose-escalation trial of ivuxolimab. Adults with locally advanced or metastatic melanoma, renal cell carcinoma, hepatocellular carcinoma or head and neck squamous cell carcinoma were enrolled in the trial. Before TCR sequencing, CD4+ and CD8+ T cells were separately sorted from peripheral blood. The CDR3 sequence holds 16 residues, the cysteine and phenylalanine included. The only DNA kept is the CDR3, 48 bases in frame from the first base. V ends up 1 base short and J 2 bases short, with an unmatched junction base count of 6. CDR1 and CDR2, looked up from the germline V gene (reference sequence), are LNHNV and YYDKDF.

Broader findings and caveats from the paper: In the 0.1-3.0 mg/kg groups, partial responders had among the lowest normalized peripheral clonal expansion, particularly in CD8+ T cells. Which antigens the clonally expanded peripheral T cells were specific for was not determined. Low levels of normalized T-cell clonal expansion were also seen in some nonresponding patients. After ivuxolimab, more expanded clones were found on average in CD8+ T cells than in CD4+ T cells. Clonal expansion of both CD4+ and CD8+ blood T cells was observed from baseline to week 6 at doses 0.1 to 3.0 mg/kg.

For sequencing of the TCRbeta CDR3 region, genomic DNA was extracted from the sorted cells. The immunoSEQ Assay was used for sequencing of TCRbeta CDR3 regions. TCRdb took this table from immuneACCESS and kept in-frame rearrangements with V and J called. Such tables lack part of the clones; where checked against another copy, unresolved V genes explain under half of the gap, and the rest is unexplained. The sample includes about 150,000 clones, with roughly nine tenths observed a single time. The ten top clones hold 0.95% to 1.4% of the sample. Recombination linked TRBV15 to TRBJ2-3; 7 junctional bases match TRBD2. The source of this sequence is an adult with an advanced solid tumor such as melanoma, head and neck, liver or kidney cancer. Material: CD4+ or CD8+ T cells sorted from blood, obtained in a trial of the OX40 agonist ivuxolimab. CDR3 protein: CATSRGWAGDTDTQYF. The nucleotides are TGTGCCACCAGCAGAGGTTGGGCGGGAGACACAGATACGCAGTATTTT.